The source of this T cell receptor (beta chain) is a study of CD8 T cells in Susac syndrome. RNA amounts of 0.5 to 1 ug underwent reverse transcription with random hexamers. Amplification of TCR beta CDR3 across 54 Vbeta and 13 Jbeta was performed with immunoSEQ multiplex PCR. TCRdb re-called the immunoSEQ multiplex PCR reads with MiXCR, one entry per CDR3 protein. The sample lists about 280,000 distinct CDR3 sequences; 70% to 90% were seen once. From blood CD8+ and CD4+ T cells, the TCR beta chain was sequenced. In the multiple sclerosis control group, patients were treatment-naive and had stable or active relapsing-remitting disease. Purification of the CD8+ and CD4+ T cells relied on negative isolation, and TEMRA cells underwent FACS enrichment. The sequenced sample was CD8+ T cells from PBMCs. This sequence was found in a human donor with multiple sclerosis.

DNA for the CDR3: TGCAGTGCTAGAGATCTGACCCAAGGGGCAAGGGAAAAACTGTTTTTT. Encoded protein: CSARDLTQGAREKLFF. The chain recombines TRBV20-1 with TRBJ1-4; D may be TRBD1 (5 bases). The ends were cut back, 0 bases at V and 8 bases at J, with 19 bases in the middle. The germline CDR1 and CDR2 sequences are DFQATT and SNEGSKA (reference sequence). The CDR3 runs to 16 residues.